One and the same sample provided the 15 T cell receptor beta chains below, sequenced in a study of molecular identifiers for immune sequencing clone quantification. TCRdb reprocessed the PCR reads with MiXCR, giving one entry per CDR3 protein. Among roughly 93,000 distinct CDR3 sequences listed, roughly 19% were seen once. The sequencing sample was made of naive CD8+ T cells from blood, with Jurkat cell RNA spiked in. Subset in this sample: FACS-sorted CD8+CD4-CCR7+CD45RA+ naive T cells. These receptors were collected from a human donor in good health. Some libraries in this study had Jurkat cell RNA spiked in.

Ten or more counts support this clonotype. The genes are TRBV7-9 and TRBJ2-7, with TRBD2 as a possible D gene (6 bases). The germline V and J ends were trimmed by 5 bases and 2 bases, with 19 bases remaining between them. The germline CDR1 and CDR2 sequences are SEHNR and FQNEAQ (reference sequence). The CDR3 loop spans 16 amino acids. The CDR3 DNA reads TGTGCCAGCAGCCCCCTGGACGGGACTGCGCCCTACGAGCAGTACTTC. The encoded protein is CASSPLDGTAPYEQYF.

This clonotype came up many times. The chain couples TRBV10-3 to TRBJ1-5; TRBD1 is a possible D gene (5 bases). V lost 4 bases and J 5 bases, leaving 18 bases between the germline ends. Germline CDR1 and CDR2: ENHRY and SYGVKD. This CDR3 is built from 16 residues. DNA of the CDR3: TGTGCCATCAGTGGCGGCAGGGAAACGGGCGATCAGCCCCAGCATTTT. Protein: CAISGGRETGDQPQHF.

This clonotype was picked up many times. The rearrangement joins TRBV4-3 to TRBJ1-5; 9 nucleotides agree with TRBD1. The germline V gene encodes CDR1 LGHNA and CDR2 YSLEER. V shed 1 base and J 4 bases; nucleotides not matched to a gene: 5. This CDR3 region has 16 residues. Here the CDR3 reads CASSQGIGTGNQPQHF. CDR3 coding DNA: TGCGCCAGCAGCCAAGGTATAGGGACAGGGAATCAGCCCCAGCATTTT.

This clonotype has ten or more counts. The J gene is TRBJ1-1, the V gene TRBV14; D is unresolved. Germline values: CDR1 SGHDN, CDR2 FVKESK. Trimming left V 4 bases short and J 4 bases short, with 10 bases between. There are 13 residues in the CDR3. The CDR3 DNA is TGTGCCAGCAGCCCTCCCAGCACCACTGAAGCTTTCTTT. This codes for CASSPPSTTEAFF.

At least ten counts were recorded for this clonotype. DNA for the CDR3: TGTGCCAGCAGCCAAGGTCCGTCCTCCTACGAGCAGTACTTC. Translated, it gives CASSQGPSSYEQYF. This chain uses TRBV3-1 with TRBJ2-7; D is undetermined. Germline CDR1 is LGHDT and CDR2 is YNNKEL (reference sequence). Trimming pared 1 base from V and 0 bases from J, leaving 7 bases between. This CDR3 has 14 amino acids.

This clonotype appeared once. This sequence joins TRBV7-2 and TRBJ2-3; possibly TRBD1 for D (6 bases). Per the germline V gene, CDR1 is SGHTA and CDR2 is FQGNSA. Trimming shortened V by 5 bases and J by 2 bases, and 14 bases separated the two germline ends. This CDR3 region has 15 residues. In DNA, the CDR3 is TGTGCCAGCAGCCCCCCGACAGGCCTCACAGATACGCAGTATTTT. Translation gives CASSPPTGLTDTQYF.

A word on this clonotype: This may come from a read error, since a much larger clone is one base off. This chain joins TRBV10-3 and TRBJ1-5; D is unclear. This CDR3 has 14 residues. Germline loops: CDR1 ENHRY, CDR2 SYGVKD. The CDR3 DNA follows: TGTGCCACCAGTGAGTCGCTAGGCAATCAGCCCCAGCATTTT. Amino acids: CATSESLGNQPQHF.

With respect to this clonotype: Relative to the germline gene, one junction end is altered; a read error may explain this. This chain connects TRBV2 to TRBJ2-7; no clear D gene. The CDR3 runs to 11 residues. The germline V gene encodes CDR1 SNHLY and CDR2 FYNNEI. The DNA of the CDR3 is TGTGCCAACAGTCTCCCGGACGAGCAGTACTTC. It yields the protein CANSLPDEQYF.

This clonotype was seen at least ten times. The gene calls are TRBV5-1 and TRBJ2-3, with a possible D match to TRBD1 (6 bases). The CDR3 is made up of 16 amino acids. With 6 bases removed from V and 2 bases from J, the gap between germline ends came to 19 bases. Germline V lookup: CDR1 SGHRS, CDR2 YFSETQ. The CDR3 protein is CASNLFHGQYTDTQYF. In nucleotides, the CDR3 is TGCGCCAGCAATTTATTCCATGGACAGTACACAGATACGCAGTATTTT.

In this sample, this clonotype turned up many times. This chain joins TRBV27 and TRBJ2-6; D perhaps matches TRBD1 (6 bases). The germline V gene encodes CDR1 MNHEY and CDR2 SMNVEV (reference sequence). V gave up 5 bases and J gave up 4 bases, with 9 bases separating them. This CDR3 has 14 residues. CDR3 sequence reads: CASSTGIGANVLTF. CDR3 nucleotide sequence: TGTGCCAGCAGTACAGGGATCGGGGCCAACGTCCTGACTTTC.

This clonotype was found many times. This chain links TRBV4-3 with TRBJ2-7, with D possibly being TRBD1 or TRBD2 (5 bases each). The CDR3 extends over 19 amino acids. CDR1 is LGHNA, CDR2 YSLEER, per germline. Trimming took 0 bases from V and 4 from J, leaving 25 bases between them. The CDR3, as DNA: TGCGCCAGCAGCCAAGAGGGTGGACACCTAGGCTTTGGGGGTTACGAGCAGTACTTC. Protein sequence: CASSQEGGHLGFGGYEQYF.

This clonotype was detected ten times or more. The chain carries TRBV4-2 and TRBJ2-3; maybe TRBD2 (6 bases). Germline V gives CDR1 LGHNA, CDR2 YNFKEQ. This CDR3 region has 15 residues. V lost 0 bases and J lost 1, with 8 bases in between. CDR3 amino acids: CASSQEWGGTDTQYF. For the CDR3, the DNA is TGTGCCAGCAGCCAAGAGTGGGGGGGCACAGATACGCAGTATTTT.

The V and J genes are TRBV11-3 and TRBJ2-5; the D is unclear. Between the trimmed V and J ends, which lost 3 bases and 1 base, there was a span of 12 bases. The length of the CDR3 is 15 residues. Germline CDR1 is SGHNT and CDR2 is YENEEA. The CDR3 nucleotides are TGTGCCAGCAGCTTCGACACCTCACCCCAAGAGACCCAGTACTTC. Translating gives CASSFDTSPQETQYF.

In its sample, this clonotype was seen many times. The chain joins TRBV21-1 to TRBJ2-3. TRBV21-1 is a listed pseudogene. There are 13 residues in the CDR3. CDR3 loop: CVRPVASTDTQYF. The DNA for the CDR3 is TGTGTTCGACCGGTGGCTAGCACAGATACGCAGTATTTT.

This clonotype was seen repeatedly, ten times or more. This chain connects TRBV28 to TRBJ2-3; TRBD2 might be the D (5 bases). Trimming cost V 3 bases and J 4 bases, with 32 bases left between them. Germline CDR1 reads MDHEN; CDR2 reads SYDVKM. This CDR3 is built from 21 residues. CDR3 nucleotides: TGTGCCAGCAGTTTCCCTCCGGAGAATTCGCGGGTGGACCACATCGCAGATACGCAGTATTTT. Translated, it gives CASSFPPENSRVDHIADTQYF.